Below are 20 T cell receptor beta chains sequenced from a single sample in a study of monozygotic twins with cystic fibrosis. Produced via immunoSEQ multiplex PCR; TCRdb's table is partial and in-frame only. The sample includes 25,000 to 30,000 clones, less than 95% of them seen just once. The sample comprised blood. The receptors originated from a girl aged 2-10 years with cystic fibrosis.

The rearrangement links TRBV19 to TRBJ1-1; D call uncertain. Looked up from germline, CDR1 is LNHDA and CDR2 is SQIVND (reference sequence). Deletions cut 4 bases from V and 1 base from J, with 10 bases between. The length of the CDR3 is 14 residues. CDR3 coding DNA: TGTGCCAGTAGTAACCCCGGCCGGAACACTGAAGCTTTCTTT. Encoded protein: CASSNPGRNTEAFF.

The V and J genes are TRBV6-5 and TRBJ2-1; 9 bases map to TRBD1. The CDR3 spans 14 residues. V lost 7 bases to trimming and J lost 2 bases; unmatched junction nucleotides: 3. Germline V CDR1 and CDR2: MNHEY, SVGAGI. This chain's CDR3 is CASTWDRAYNEQFF. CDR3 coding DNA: TGTGCCAGCACCTGGGACAGGGCCTACAATGAGCAGTTCTTC.

CDR3 loop: CASSFNSPGGFNEQFF. For the CDR3, the DNA is TGTGCCAGCAGCTTTAACTCTCCGGGGGGGTTCAATGAGCAGTTCTTC. The chain uses TRBV13 and TRBJ2-1; TRBD2 matches 8 bases. Germline V gene data show CDR1 as PRHDT and CDR2 as FYEKMQ (reference sequence). The ends lost 3 bases at V and 6 bases at J; junction bases unmatched: 10. The CDR3 sequence is 16 residues long.

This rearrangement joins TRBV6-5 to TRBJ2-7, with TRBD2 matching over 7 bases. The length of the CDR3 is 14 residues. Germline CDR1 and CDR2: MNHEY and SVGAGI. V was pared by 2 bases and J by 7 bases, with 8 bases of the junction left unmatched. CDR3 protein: CASSYGGPGGEQYF. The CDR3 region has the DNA TGTGCCAGCAGTTACGGGGGACCGGGGGGAGAGCAGTACTTC.

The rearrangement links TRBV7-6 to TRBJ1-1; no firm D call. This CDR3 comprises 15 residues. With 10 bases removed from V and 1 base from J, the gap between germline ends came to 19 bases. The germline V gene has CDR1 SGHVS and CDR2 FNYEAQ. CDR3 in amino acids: CATGLRAGENTEAFF. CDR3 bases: TGTGCCACCGGGTTGAGAGCAGGAGAGAACACTGAAGCTTTCTTT. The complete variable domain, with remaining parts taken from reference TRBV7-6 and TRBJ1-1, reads GAGVSQSPRYKVTKRGQDVALRCDPISGHVSLYWYRQALGQGPEFLTYFNYEAQQDKSGLPNDRFSAERPEGSISTLTIQRTEQRDSAMYRCATGLRAGENTEAFFGQGTRLTVV.

For the CDR3, the DNA is TGTGCCTGGAAGGAGGGGCCCAATGAGCAGTTCTTC. Translated, it gives CAWKEGPNEQFF. The rearrangement uses TRBV30 and TRBJ2-1, with D maybe TRBD2 (6 bases). The germline CDR1 and CDR2 sequences are GTSNPN and SVGIG (reference sequence). CDR3 length: 12 residues. V was trimmed by 4 bases and J by 6 bases, leaving 10 bases between them.

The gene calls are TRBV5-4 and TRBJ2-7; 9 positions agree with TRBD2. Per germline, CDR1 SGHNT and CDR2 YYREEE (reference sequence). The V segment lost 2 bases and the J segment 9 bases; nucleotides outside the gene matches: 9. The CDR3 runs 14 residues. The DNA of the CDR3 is TGTGCCAGCAGCTTTAGCGGGGGAACCATAGGGCAGTACTTC. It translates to CASSFSGGTIGQYF.

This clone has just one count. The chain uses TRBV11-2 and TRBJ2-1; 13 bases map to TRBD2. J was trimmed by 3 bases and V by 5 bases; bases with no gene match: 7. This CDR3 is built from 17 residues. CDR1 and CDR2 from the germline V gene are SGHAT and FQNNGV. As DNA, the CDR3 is TGTGCCAGCAGCCACGGACTAGCGGGGGACCTCTACAATGAGCAGTTCTTC. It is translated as CASSHGLAGDLYNEQFF.

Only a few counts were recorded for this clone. The DNA of the CDR3 is TGTGCCAGCAGCCCTAGGACAGGGGAGATCACTGAAGCTTTCTTT. Encoded protein: CASSPRTGEITEAFF. The V call is TRBV4-2, the J call TRBJ1-1, with 9 nucleotides matching TRBD1. The CDR3 covers 15 residues. Germline V gene lookup returns CDR1 LGHNA and CDR2 YNFKEQ. V dropped 4 bases and J dropped 4; count of bases not matched to a gene: 7.

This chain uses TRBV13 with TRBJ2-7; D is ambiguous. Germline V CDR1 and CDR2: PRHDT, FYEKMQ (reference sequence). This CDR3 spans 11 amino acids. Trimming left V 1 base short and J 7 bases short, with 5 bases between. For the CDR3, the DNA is TGTGCCAGCAGCTTAGTAGGGGAGCAGTACTTC. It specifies CASSLVGEQYF.

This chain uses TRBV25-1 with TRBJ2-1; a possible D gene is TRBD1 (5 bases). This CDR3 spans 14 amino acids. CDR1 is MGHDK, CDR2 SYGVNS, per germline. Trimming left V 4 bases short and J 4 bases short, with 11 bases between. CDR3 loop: CASSGPGIYNEQFF. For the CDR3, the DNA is TGTGCCAGCAGTGGGCCAGGGATTTACAATGAGCAGTTCTTC. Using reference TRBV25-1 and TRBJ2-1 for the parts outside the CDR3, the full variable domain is EADIYQTPRYLVIGTGKKITLECSQTMGHDKMYWYQQDPGMELHLIHYSYGVNSTEKGDLSSESTVSRIRTEHFPLTLESARPSHTSQYLCASSGPGIYNEQFFGPGTRLTVL.

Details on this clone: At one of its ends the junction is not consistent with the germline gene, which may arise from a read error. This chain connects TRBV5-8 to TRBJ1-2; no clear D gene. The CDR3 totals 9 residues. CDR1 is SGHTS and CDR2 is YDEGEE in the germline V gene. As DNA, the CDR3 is TGTGCCAGCAGCCCCCCCTTCGCCTTC. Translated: CASSPPFAF.

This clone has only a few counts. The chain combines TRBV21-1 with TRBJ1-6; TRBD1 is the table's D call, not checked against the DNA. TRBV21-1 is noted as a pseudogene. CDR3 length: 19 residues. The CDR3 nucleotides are TGTGCCAGCAGCGCTACTTTTCAGGGGTCCCCCTCCTATAATTCACCCCTCCACTTT. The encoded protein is CASSATFQGSPSYNSPLHF.

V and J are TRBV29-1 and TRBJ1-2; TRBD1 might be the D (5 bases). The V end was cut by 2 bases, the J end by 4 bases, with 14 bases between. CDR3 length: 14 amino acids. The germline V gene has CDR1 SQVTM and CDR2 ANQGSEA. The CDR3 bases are TGCAGCGTTGAATGGGGGGTTAAGGGCTATGGCTACACCTTC. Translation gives CSVEWGVKGYGYTF.

For the CDR3, the DNA is TGTGCCAGCAGTTACGCTGGACTTCTCTCCTACGAGCAGTACTTC. This codes for CASSYAGLLSYEQYF. The chain joins TRBV6-5 to TRBJ2-7; D possibly corresponds to TRBD2 (5 bases). This CDR3 has 15 amino acids. Trimming took off 2 bases at V and 0 bases at J, with 11 bases between the two ends. The germline V gene has CDR1 MNHEY and CDR2 SVGAGI.

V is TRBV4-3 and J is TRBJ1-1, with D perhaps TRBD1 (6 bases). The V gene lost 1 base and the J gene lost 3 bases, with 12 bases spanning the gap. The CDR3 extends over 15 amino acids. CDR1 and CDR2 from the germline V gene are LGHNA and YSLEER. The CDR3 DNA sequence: TGCGCCAGCAGCCAAGTGAGTCACAGGGACACTGAAGCTTTCTTT. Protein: CASSQVSHRDTEAFF.

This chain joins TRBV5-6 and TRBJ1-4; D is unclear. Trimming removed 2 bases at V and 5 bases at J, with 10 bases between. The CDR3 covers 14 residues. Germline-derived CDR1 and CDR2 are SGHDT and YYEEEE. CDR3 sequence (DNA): TGTGCCAGCAGCTTTCGCCAAAGGAATGAAAAACTGTTTTTT. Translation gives CASSFRQRNEKLFF.

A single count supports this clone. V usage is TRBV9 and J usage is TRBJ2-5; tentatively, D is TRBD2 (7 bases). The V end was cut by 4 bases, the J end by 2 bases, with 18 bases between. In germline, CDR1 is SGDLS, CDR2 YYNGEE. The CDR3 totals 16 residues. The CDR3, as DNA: TGTGCCAGCAGCCAGACGGGGGGCGCGATACAAGAGACCCAGTACTTC. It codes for CASSQTGGAIQETQYF.

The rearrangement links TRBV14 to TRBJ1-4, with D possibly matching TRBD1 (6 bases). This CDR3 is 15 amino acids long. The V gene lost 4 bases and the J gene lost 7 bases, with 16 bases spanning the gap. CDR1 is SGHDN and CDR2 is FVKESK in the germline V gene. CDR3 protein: CASSPFGGAGEKLFF. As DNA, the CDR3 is TGTGCCAGCAGCCCTTTCGGGGGGGCTGGTGAAAAACTGTTTTTT.

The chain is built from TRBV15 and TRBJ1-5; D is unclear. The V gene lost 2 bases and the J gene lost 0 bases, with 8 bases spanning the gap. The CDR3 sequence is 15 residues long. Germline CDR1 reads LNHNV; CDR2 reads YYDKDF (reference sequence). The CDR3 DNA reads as TGTGCCACCAGCAGACAGATCTATAGCAATCAGCCCCAGCATTTT. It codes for CATSRQIYSNQPQHF.